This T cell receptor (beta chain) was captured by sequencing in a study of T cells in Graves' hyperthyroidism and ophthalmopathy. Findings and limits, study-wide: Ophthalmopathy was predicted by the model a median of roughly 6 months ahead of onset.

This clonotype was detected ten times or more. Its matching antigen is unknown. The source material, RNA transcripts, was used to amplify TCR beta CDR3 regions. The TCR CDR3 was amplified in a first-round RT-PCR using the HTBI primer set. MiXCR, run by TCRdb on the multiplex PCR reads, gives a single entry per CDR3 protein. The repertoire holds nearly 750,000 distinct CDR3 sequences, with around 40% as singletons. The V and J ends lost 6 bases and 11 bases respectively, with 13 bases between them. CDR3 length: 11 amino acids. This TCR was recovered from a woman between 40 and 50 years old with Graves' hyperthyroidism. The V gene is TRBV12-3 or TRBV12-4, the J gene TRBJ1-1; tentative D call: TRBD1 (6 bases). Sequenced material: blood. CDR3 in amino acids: CASSRTASAFF. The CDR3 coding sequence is TGTGCCAGCAGCAGGACAGCTTCGGCTTTCTTT.